This TCR beta chain was sequenced for a study of cytomegalovirus exposure and HLA in healthy donors. Amplification used 60 Vbeta primers and 13 Jbeta primers. Using immunoSEQ multiplex PCR, the repertoire was profiled, and TCRdb retains in-frame clones only, with some absent. This table holds some 110,000 clones, roughly 73% found once. With 9 bases removed from V and 0 bases from J, the gap between germline ends came to 18 bases. Germline V CDR1 and CDR2: SNHLY, FYNNEI. The CDR3 is made up of 16 amino acids. The chain links TRBV2 to TRBJ1-5; possibly TRBD1 for D (6 bases). The material sequenced was PBMCs. The clonotype was recovered from a woman aged 25 to 39 in good health and CMV-seronegative. The CDR3: CASKTGTYPSNQPQHF. CDR3 DNA sequence: TGTGCCAGTAAGACAGGAACTTACCCTAGCAATCAGCCCCAGCATTTT.